The 6 T cell receptor beta chains below all came from one sample that was sequenced in a study of identical twins. TCRdb re-called the 5' RACE reads through MiXCR, storing one row per CDR3 protein. Here the sample spans 240,000 or so distinct CDR3 sequences, about 10% being singletons. Sequencing was done on a sample of memory T cells sorted from blood. These receptors all stem from a man in his fifties or sixties in good health.

CDR3 protein: CASSYSMAVAGEETQYF. The DNA of the CDR3 is TGTGCCAGCAGTTACTCGATGGCGGTAGCGGGAGAGGAGACCCAGTACTTC. The V gene is TRBV6-2 or TRBV6-3, the J gene TRBJ2-5; 9 bases fit TRBD2. This CDR3 comprises 17 residues. J gave up 5 bases and V 0 bases, and 10 bases lay outside the gene matches. The germline V gene encodes CDR1 MNHEY and CDR2 SVGEGT.

This clonotype was seen only a few times. This sequence joins TRBV20-1 and TRBJ2-7, with D perhaps TRBD1 (7 bases). CDR1 is DFQATT and CDR2 is SNEGSKA in the germline V gene (reference sequence). V was trimmed by 6 bases and J by 4 bases, leaving 25 bases between them. The CDR3 has 16 residues. The CDR3 sequence: CSAPNPGGGRRYEQYF. As DNA, the CDR3 is TGCAGTGCGCCAAACCCAGGGGGAGGCCGGAGGTACGAGCAGTACTTC.

The table lists this clonotype with a few counts. This sequence joins TRBV20-1 and TRBJ1-5; TRBD1 aligns across 9 bases. V lost 1 base, J lost 8 bases, and 15 bases stayed unmatched. This CDR3 region has 17 residues. Germline assignment: CDR1 DFQATT and CDR2 SNEGSKA (reference sequence). This CDR3 is CSARGTGTGIVVEPQHF. The CDR3 region has the DNA TGCAGTGCTAGAGGAACCGGGACAGGGATAGTCGTGGAGCCCCAGCATTTT.

The CDR3 region is CASSNRDHSYEQYF. The CDR3, as DNA: TGTGCCAGCAGTAACCGGGACCATTCCTACGAGCAGTACTTC. This chain uses TRBV6-2 or TRBV6-3 with TRBJ2-7; the D call may be TRBD1 or TRBD2 (5 bases each). V lost 5 bases, J lost 1 base, and 12 bases lay in between. CDR3 size: 14 residues. CDR1 is MNHEY and CDR2 is SVGEGT in the germline V gene.

The J gene is TRBJ2-3, the V gene TRBV4-2; no definite D call. V lost 0 bases, J lost 6 bases, and 10 bases lay in between. This CDR3 is 14 amino acids long. CDR1 is LGHNA and CDR2 is YNFKEQ in the germline V gene. The CDR3 region has the DNA TGTGCCAGCAGCCAAGATCTAGTCGAGGATACGCAGTATTTT. It codes for CASSQDLVEDTQYF.

Ten or more counts support this clonotype. This rearrangement joins TRBV19 to TRBJ1-1; the D gene is possibly TRBD1 (5 bases). The CDR3 runs to 13 residues. Trimming removed 4 bases from V and 4 bases from J, with 10 bases in between. Per germline, CDR1 LNHDA and CDR2 SQIVND (reference sequence). The CDR3: CASSTARGTEAFF. In DNA form, the CDR3 reads TGTGCCAGTAGTACCGCAAGGGGCACTGAAGCTTTCTTT.